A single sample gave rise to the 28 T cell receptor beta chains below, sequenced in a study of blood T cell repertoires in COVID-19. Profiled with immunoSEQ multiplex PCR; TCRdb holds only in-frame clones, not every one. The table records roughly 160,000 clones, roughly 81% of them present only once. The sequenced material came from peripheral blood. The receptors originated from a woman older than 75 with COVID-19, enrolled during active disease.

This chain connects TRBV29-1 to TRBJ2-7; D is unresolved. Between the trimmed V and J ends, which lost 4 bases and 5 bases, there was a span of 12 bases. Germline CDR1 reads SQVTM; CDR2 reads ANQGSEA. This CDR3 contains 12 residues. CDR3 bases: TGCAGCGTTGTTGGCCAGGTACACGAGCAGTACTTC. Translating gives CSVVGQVHEQYF.

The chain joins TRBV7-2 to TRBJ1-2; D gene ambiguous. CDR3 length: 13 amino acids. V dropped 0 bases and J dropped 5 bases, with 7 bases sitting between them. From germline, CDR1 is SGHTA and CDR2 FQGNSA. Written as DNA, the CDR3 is TGTGCCAGCAGCTTAGCGCGCGGATATGGCTACACCTTC. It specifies CASSLARGYGYTF.

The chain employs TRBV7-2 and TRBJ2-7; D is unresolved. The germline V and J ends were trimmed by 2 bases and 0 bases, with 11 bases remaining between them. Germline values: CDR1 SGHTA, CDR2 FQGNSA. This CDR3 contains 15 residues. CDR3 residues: CASSLSAAISYEQYF. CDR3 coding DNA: TGTGCCAGCAGCTTAAGCGCAGCGATCTCCTACGAGCAGTACTTC.

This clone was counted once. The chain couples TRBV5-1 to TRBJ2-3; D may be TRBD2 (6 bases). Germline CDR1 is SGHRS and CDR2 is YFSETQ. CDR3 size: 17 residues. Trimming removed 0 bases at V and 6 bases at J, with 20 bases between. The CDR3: CASSLVSSVRYGDTQYF. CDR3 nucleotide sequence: TGCGCCAGCAGCTTGGTGTCTAGCGTACGTTATGGGGATACGCAGTATTTT. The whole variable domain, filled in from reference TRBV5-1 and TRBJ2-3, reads KAGVTQTPRYLIKTRGQQVTLSCSPISGHRSVSWYQQTPGQGLQFLFEYFSETQRNKGNFPGRFSGRQFSNSRSEMNVSTLELGDSALYLCASSLVSSVRYGDTQYFGPGTRLTVL.

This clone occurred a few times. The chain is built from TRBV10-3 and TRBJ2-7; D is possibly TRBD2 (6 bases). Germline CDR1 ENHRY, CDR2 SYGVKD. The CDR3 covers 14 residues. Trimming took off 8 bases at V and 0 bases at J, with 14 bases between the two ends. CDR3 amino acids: CAIREGGSSYEQYF. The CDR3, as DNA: TGTGCCATCCGCGAAGGAGGGAGCTCCTACGAGCAGTACTTC.

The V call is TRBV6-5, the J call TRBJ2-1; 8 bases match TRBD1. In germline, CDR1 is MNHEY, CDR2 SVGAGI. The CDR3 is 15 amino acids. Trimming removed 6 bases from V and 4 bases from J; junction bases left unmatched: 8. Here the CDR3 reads CASRWGTGGYNEQFF. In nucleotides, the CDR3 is TGTGCCAGCAGATGGGGGACAGGTGGATACAATGAGCAGTTCTTC.

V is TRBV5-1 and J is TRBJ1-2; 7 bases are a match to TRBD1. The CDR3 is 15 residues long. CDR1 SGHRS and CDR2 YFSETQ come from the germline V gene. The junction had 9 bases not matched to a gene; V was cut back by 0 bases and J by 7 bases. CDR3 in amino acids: CASSLVMTGRRGYTF. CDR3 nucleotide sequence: TGCGCCAGCAGCTTGGTAATGACAGGGAGACGTGGCTACACCTTC.

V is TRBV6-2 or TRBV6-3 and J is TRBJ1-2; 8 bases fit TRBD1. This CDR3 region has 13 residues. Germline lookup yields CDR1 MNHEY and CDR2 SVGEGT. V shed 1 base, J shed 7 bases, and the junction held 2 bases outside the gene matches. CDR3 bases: TGTGCCAGCAGTTACTGGGACAGGTCTGGCTACACCTTC. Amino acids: CASSYWDRSGYTF.

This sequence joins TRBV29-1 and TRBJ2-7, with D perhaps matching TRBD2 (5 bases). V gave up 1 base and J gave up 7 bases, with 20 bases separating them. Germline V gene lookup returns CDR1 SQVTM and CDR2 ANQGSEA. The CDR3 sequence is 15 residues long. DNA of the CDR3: TGCAGCGTTGAAGGTCTACCGGGAAGATACACGGAGCAGTACTTC. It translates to CSVEGLPGRYTEQYF.

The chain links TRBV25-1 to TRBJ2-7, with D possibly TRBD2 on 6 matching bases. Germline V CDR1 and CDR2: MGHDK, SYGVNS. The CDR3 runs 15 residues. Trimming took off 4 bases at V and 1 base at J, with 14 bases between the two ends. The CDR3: CASSASGRASYEQYF. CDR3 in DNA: TGTGCCAGCAGTGCTTCCGGGAGAGCTTCCTACGAGCAGTACTTC.

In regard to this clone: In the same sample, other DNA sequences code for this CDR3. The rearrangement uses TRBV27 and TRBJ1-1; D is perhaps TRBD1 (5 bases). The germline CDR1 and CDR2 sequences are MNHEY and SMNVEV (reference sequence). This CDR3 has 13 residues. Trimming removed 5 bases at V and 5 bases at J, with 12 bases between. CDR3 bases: TGTGCCAGCAGTACAGGACGGATAACTGAAGCTTTCTTT. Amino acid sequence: CASSTGRITEAFF.

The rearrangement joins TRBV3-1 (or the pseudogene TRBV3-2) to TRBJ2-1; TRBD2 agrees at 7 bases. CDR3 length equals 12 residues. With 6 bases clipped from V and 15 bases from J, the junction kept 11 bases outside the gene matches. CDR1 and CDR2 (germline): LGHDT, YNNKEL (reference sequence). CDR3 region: CASSLWGGPSFF. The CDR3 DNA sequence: TGTGCCAGCAGTCTATGGGGGGGACCATCGTTCTTC.

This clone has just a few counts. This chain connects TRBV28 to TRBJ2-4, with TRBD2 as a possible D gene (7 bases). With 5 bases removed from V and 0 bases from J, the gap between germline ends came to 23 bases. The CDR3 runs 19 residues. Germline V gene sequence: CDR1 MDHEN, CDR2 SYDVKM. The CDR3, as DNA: TGTGCCAGCAGTACCAGGGGAGGGGGGGATTTCTCAGCCAAAAACATTCAGTACTTC. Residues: CASSTRGGGDFSAKNIQYF. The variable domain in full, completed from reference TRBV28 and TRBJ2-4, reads DVKVTQSSRYLVKRTGEKVFLECVQDMDHENMFWYRQDPGLGLRLIYFSYDVKMKEKGDIPEGYSVSREKKERFSLILESASTNQTSMYLCASSTRGGGDFSAKNIQYFGAGTRLSVL.

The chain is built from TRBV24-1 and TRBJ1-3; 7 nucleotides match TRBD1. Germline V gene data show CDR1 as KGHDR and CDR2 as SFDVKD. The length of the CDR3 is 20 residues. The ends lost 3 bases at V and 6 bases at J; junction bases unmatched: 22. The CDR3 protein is CATSDTGQVRGPSLENTIYF. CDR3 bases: TGTGCCACCAGTGATACAGGACAGGTTCGGGGTCCCTCTCTGGAAAACACCATATATTTT.

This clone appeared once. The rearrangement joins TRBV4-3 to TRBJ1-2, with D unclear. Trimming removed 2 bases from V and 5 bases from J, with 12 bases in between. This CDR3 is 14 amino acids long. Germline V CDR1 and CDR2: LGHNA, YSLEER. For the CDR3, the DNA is TGCGCCAGCAGCCAATATCCGGTCCTGTATGGCTACACCTTC. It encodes CASSQYPVLYGYTF.

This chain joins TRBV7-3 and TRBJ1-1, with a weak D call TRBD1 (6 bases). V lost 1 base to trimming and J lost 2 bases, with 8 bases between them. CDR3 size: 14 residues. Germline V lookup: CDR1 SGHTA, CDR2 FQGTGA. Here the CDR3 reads CASSLKQGNTEAFF. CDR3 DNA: TGTGCCAGCAGCTTAAAACAGGGAAACACTGAAGCTTTCTTT. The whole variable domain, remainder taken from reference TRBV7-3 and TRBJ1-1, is GAGVSQTPSNKVTEKGKYVELRCDPISGHTALYWYRQSLGQGPEFLIYFQGTGAADDSGLPNDRFFAVRPEGSVSTLKIQRTERGDSAVYLCASSLKQGNTEAFFGQGTRLTVV.

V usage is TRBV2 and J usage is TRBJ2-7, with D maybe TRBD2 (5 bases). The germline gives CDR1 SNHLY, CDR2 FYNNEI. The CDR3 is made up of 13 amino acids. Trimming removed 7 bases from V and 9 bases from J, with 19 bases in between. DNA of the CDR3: TGTGCCAGCATACCCTTCAGGAGGAGAGGGCAGTACTTC. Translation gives CASIPFRRRGQYF. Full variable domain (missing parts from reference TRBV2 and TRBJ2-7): EPEVTQTPSHQVTQMGQEVILRCVPISNHLYFYWYRQILGQKVEFLVSFYNNEISEKSEIFDDQFSVERPDGSNFTLKIRSTKLEDSAMYFCASIPFRRRGQYFGPGTRLTVT.

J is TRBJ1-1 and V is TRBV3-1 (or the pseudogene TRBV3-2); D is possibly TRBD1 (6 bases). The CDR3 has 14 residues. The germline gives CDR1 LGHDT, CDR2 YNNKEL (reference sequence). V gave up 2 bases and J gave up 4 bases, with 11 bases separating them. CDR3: CASSQWDTGTEAFF. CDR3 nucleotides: TGTGCCAGCAGCCAATGGGACACCGGCACTGAAGCTTTCTTT.

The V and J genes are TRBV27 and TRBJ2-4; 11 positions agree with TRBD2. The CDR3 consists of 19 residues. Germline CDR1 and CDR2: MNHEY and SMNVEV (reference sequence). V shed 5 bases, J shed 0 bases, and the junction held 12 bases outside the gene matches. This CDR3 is CASSPPTSGTYLAKNIQYF. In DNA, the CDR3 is TGTGCCAGCAGTCCTCCGACTAGCGGGACCTACCTAGCCAAAAACATTCAGTACTTC.

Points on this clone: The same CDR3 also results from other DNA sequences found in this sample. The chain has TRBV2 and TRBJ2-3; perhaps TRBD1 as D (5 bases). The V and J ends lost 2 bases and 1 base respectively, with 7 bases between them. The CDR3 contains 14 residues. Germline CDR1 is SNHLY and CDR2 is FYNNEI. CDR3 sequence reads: CASSEQGGTDTQYF. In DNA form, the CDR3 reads TGTGCCAGCAGTGAACAGGGTGGCACAGATACGCAGTATTTT.

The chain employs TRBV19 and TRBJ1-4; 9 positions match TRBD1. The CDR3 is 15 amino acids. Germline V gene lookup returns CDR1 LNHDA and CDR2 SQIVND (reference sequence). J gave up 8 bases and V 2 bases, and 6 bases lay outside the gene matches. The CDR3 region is CASSIIGQGNEKLFF. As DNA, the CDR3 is TGTGCCAGTAGTATAATCGGACAGGGGAACGAAAAACTGTTTTTT.

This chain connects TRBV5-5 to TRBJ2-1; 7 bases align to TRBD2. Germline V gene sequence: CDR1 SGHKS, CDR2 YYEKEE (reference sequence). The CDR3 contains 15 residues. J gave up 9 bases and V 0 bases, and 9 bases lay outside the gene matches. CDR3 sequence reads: CASSLEGWTRGEQFF. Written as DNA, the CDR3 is TGTGCCAGCAGCTTGGAGGGTTGGACTAGGGGTGAGCAGTTCTTC.

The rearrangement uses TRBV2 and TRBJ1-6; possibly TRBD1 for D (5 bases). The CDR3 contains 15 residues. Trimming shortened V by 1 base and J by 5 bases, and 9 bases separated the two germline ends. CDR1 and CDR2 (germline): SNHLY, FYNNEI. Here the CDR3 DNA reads TGTGCCAGCAGTGAAGTCGGAGGGGATAATTCACCCCTCCACTTT. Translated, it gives CASSEVGGDNSPLHF.

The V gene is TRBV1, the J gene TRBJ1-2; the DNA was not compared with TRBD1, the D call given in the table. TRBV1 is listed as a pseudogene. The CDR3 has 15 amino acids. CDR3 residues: CTSSQDRGINYGYTF. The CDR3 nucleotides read TGCACCAGCAGCCAGGACAGGGGGATTAACTATGGCTACACCTTC.

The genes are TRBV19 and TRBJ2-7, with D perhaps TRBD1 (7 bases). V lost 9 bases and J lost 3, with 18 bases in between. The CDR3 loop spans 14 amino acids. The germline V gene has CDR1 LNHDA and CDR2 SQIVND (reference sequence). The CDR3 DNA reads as TGTGCCAGCGGGAGACAGGGAAGAGGCTACGAGCAGTACTTC. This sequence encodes CASGRQGRGYEQYF.

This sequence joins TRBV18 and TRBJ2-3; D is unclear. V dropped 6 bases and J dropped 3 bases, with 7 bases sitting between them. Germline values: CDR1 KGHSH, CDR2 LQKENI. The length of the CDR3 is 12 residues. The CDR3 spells CASSYLTDTQYF. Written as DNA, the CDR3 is TGTGCCAGCTCCTACCTAACAGATACGCAGTATTTT.

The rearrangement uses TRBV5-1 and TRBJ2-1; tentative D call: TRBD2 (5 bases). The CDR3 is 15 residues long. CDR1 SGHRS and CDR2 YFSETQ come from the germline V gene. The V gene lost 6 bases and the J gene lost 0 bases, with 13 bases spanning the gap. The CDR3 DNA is TGCGCCAGCACCCCGTGGGAGAGCTCCTACAATGAGCAGTTCTTC. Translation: CASTPWESSYNEQFF. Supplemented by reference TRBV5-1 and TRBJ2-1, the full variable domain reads KAGVTQTPRYLIKTRGQQVTLSCSPISGHRSVSWYQQTPGQGLQFLFEYFSETQRNKGNFPGRFSGRQFSNSRSEMNVSTLELGDSALYLCASTPWESSYNEQFFGPGTRLTVL.

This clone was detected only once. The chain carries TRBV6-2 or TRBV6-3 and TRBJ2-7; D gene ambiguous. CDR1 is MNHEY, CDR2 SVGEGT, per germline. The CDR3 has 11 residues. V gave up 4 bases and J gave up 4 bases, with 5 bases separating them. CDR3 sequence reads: CASSFSYEQYF. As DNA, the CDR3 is TGTGCCAGCAGTTTTAGTTACGAGCAGTACTTC.